Shown below are 15 T cell receptor beta chains from a single sample sequenced in a study of cytomegalovirus exposure and HLA in healthy donors. Primers included in the PCR were 60 Vbeta and 13 Jbeta primers. Generated by immunoSEQ multiplex PCR, the TCRdb table keeps only in-frame clones and is missing some. The sample contains roughly 110,000 clones, 81% of which appear only once. The sample comprised PBMCs. The receptor set was obtained from a man aged 25-45 years in good health and CMV-seronegative.

This sequence joins TRBV7-9 and TRBJ2-1, with 12 bases that match TRBD2. Looked up from germline, CDR1 is SEHNR and CDR2 is FQNEAQ (reference sequence). This CDR3 contains 13 residues. The ends lost 5 bases at V and 10 bases at J; junction bases unmatched: 3. The CDR3 region is CASSPLAGGEQFF. CDR3 bases: TGTGCCAGCAGCCCCCTAGCGGGAGGGGAGCAGTTCTTC.

The chain carries TRBV7-6 and TRBJ2-7, with 7 nucleotides matching TRBD2. The germline gives CDR1 SGHVS, CDR2 FNYEAQ. The CDR3 covers 16 residues. V lost 4 bases and J lost 1; bases outside the gene matches: 10. CDR3 amino acids: CASSSDSGTTSYEQYF. CDR3 nucleotide sequence: TGTGCCAGCAGCTCGGACTCCGGGACTACTTCCTACGAGCAGTACTTC.

Of note for this clone: Other DNA sequences in this specimen translate into the identical CDR3. The chain recombines TRBV29-1 with TRBJ1-2; 8 bases fit TRBD1. In germline, CDR1 is SQVTM, CDR2 ANQGSEA. V was pared by 6 bases and J by 2 bases, with 5 bases of the junction left unmatched. CDR3 size: 13 residues. CDR3 DNA sequence: TGCAGCGTCGCAGGACAGGGAAACTATGGCTACACCTTC. Translating gives CSVAGQGNYGYTF.

The J gene is TRBJ2-2, the V gene TRBV6-5; no firm D call. The CDR3 covers 13 residues. Trimming removed 2 bases from V and 6 bases from J, with 7 bases in between. The germline V gene has CDR1 MNHEY and CDR2 SVGAGI. The DNA of the CDR3 is TGTGCCAGCAGTTACGGCCACGCCGGGGAGCTGTTTTTT. Translating it yields CASSYGHAGELFF.

This chain links TRBV6-5 with TRBJ2-1; 7 bases agree with TRBD1. This CDR3 comprises 15 residues. V lost 6 bases and J lost 6; bases outside the gene matches: 11. Per the germline V gene, CDR1 is MNHEY and CDR2 is SVGAGI. This CDR3 reads CASSRQGWGGNEQFF. In DNA form, the CDR3 reads TGTGCCAGCAGCCGACAGGGTTGGGGTGGCAATGAGCAGTTCTTC.

This clone appeared a few times. This chain links TRBV7-9 with TRBJ1-1; D ambiguous. CDR1 and CDR2 from the germline V gene are SEHNR and FQNEAQ (reference sequence). CDR3 size: 16 residues. V was trimmed by 5 bases and J by 1 base, leaving 17 bases between them. The CDR3 DNA reads as TGTGCCAGCAGCCGAAACGCGGGTATTGGGAACACTGAAGCTTTCTTT. Its translation: CASSRNAGIGNTEAFF.

This clone showed up just a few times. CDR3 region: CASSEKETVQAFF. CDR3 DNA: TGTGCCAGCAGTGAAAAGGAGACAGTACAAGCTTTCTTT. This sequence joins TRBV6-1 and TRBJ1-1; the D gene is possibly TRBD1 (5 bases). CDR3 size: 13 residues. Germline assignment: CDR1 MNHNS and CDR2 SASEGT. Trimming removed 2 bases from V and 9 bases from J, with 13 bases in between.

This chain uses TRBV5-6 with TRBJ2-7, with 7 positions matching TRBD1. The CDR3 covers 13 residues. In germline, CDR1 is SGHDT, CDR2 YYEEEE. Trimming cost V 4 bases and J 3 bases; bases outside gene matches: 4. CDR3 region: CASSTGQSYEQYF. The CDR3, as DNA: TGTGCCAGCAGCACGGGACAGAGCTACGAGCAGTACTTC.

V and J are TRBV5-1 and TRBJ2-5; TRBD2 might be the D (5 bases). Germline V lookup: CDR1 SGHRS, CDR2 YFSETQ. V lost 7 bases and J 3 bases, leaving 16 bases between the germline ends. This CDR3 has 14 residues. CDR3: CASRPAGNEETQYF. The CDR3 DNA follows: TGCGCCAGCCGACCCGCCGGGAACGAAGAGACCCAGTACTTC.

The chain joins TRBV2 to TRBJ2-1; D gene unclear. Germline values: CDR1 SNHLY, CDR2 FYNNEI. The CDR3 is 15 amino acids. V shed 3 bases and J shed 2 bases, with 11 bases lying between them. The CDR3 bases are TGTGCCAGCAGTGATCCGGCGGAGACCTACAATGAGCAGTTCTTC. It is translated as CASSDPAETYNEQFF.

V usage is TRBV6-5 and J usage is TRBJ2-7; possibly TRBD2 for D (6 bases). CDR1 is MNHEY, CDR2 SVGAGI, per germline. V dropped 0 bases and J dropped 0 bases, with 12 bases sitting between them. The CDR3 is 16 residues long. Here the CDR3 reads CASSYSNSGVSYEQYF. The CDR3 DNA reads TGTGCCAGCAGTTACTCGAATTCGGGAGTCTCCTACGAGCAGTACTTC.

This chain uses TRBV25-1 with TRBJ2-1, with 7 bases matching TRBD1. V lost 4 bases, J lost 6 bases, and 15 bases stayed unmatched. The CDR3 totals 17 residues. Looked up from germline, CDR1 is MGHDK and CDR2 is SYGVNS. The CDR3 nucleotides are TGTGCCAGCAGTGGACCAAAACAGGGGCCCACCTCCAATGAGCAGTTCTTC. It is translated as CASSGPKQGPTSNEQFF.

This clone showed up just a few times. The chain links TRBV30 to TRBJ2-7; 15 bases map to TRBD2. Germline V gene lookup returns CDR1 GTSNPN and CDR2 SVGIG (reference sequence). This CDR3 is 14 amino acids long. V gave up 5 bases and J gave up 5 bases; unmatched junction bases: 4. The CDR3 loop reads CAWGLAGGPNEQYF. In DNA form, the CDR3 reads TGTGCCTGGGGACTAGCGGGAGGGCCAAACGAGCAGTACTTC.

The genes are TRBV27 and TRBJ2-1; a possible D gene is TRBD1 (5 bases). Trimming removed 5 bases from V and 5 bases from J, with 13 bases in between. Per germline, CDR1 MNHEY and CDR2 SMNVEV (reference sequence). The CDR3 spans 14 residues. CDR3 nucleotides: TGTGCCAGCAGTCCCAGGACACTTAACAATGAGCAGTTCTTC. Translation: CASSPRTLNNEQFF.

This clone was seen once. The rearrangement uses TRBV12-5 and TRBJ2-5, with 8 nucleotides matching TRBD2. With 7 bases clipped from V and 4 bases from J, the junction kept 8 bases outside the gene matches. The CDR3 spans 14 residues. The germline V gene encodes CDR1 LGHNT and CDR2 FRNRAP. CDR3 coding DNA: TGTGCTAGTGCAGAGCGGGGGATGCGAGAGACCCAGTACTTC. The encoded protein is CASAERGMRETQYF. The full variable domain, in which reference TRBV12-5 and TRBJ2-5 provide the parts outside the CDR3, is DARVTQTPRHKVTEMGQEVTMRCQPILGHNTVFWYRQTMMQGLELLAYFRNRAPLDDSGMPKDRFSAEMPDATLATLKIQPSEPRDSAVYFCASAERGMRETQYFGPGTRLLVL.